The next 2 T cell receptor beta chains were all read from a single sample in a study of blood T cell repertoires in COVID-19. Sequenced by immunoSEQ multiplex PCR; TCRdb stores in-frame clones only, minus some. The repertoire consists of about 45,000 clones, with roughly nine tenths occurring once and the leading ten covering 15% to 20%. The sample taken for sequencing was peripheral blood. The receptor set was obtained from a man in his sixties or seventies with active COVID-19.

This chain joins TRBV19 and TRBJ1-6; TRBD1 matches 11 bases. CDR3 length equals 18 residues. Trimming at V came to 3 bases and at J to 8 bases, leaving 12 bases not matched to a gene. Germline values: CDR1 LNHDA, CDR2 SQIVND (reference sequence). CDR3 in amino acids: CASSMLRTGGNLDSPLHF. The CDR3 region has the DNA TGTGCCAGTAGTATGCTGCGGACAGGGGGCAACTTGGATTCACCCCTCCACTTT.

This chain joins TRBV2 and TRBJ1-4; 8 bases line up with TRBD1. Germline CDR1 is SNHLY and CDR2 is FYNNEI. This CDR3 contains 15 residues. V dropped 6 bases and J dropped 8; count of bases not matched to a gene: 11. CDR3: CASSIPGTGKEKLFF. CDR3 DNA sequence: TGTGCCAGCAGCATTCCGGGGACAGGAAAGGAAAAACTGTTTTTT.